The clone carrying this T cell receptor (beta chain) was seen more than once but under ten times. Its antigen remains unidentified. Unique molecular identifiers were built into the TCR beta cDNA libraries. Input of about 0.85 to 10 million T cells yielded around 500,000 cDNA molecules. TCRdb reanalysed the PCR reads using MiXCR and keeps one entry per CDR3 protein. The sample has some 690,000 distinct CDR3 sequences, 25% to 30% seen once. The record originates from a study of post-analysis software for immune sequencing data. Study as a whole: The patients showed relapsing-remitting, secondary progressive and progressive-relapsing multiple sclerosis courses. Study results and caveats: Relative to controls, patients with multiple sclerosis showed significantly lower normalized Chao1 diversity. Strong co-clustering by F measure was evident for samples that had been prepared in the same batch.

The receptor's source is a girl aged 10 to 17 with multiple sclerosis. Sequencing used blood.

CDR3 bases: TGTGCCAGCTCACCACCGTCGACAGCTAACTATGGCTACACCTTC. Protein sequence: CASSPPSTANYGYTF. This chain connects TRBV18 to TRBJ1-2; D possibly corresponds to TRBD1 (5 bases). V dropped 0 bases and J dropped 0 bases, with 8 bases sitting between them. Looked up from germline, CDR1 is KGHSH and CDR2 is LQKENI. There are 15 residues in the CDR3.